The TCR beta chain described here comes from a study of blood T cell repertoires in COVID-19. Authors' processing steps: Amplification of reference gene primers was used by the study to estimate nucleated cell counts. Some clones are missing from TCRdb's copy, which holds only in-frame ones; the method was immunoSEQ multiplex PCR. The DNA was the basis for D and trimming; V, J and clone size are from that table. The repertoire holds some 190,000 clones, with around 84% as singletons. Participants spanned ages about 18 to 100 years and resided in around 25 US areas. Participants had their cohort set by participant-reported clinical history. Sample: PBMCs or T cells enriched from blood (not recorded which). The sequence was collected from a woman aged 25 to 45 who had recovered from COVID-19.

The CDR3 sequence: CASSPLEGNYGYTF. CDR3 nucleotide sequence: TGTGCCAGCAGCCCCTTGGAGGGGAACTATGGCTACACCTTC. The chain recombines TRBV4-2 with TRBJ1-2, with D perhaps matching TRBD1 (5 bases). V lost 4 bases to trimming and J lost 2 bases, with 11 bases between them. Per the germline V gene, CDR1 is LGHNA and CDR2 is YNFKEQ. This CDR3 spans 14 amino acids.